This T cell receptor (beta chain) was recorded in a study of T-cell memory formation after mild COVID-19. The wider study: TCR clusters were mostly confined to one donor each. Study-wide results and caveats: Clones which contracted sat mainly in CM and EM if CD4+, and in EMRA if CD8+. Pre-infection memory harbored some responding clones, suggesting cross-reactive memory joined.

This clonotype was found a few times. Its antigen is still unknown. MiXCR, run by TCRdb on the 5' RACE reads, gives a single entry per CDR3 protein. The table includes roughly 450,000 distinct CDR3 sequences, 18% detected once. Trimming left V 4 bases short and J 1 base short, with 14 bases between. The germline V gene encodes CDR1 SGHAT and CDR2 FQNNGV. The CDR3 is made up of 16 amino acids. Material for sequencing was PBMCs or a T cell subset sorted from them (not recorded which). The J gene is TRBJ2-1, the V gene TRBV11-2, with D hard to call. The TCR was taken from an adult woman who had mild COVID-19 (a few samples of this study predate the infection). Cell type and time point are not known. Here the CDR3 reads CASSSVSKRSYNEQFF. In nucleotides, the CDR3 is TGTGCCAGCAGCTCCGTGTCTAAGCGATCCTACAATGAGCAGTTCTTC.